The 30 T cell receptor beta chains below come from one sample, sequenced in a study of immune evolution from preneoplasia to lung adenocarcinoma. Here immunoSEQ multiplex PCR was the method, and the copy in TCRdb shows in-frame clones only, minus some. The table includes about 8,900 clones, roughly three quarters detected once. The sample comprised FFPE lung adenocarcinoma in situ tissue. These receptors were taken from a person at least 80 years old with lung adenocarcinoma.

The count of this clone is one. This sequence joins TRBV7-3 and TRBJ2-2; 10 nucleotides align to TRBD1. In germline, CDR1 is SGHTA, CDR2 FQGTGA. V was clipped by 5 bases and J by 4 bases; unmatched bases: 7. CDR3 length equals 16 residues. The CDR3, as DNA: TGTGCCAGCAGCCTCACCGGGACAGGGGTCACCGGGGAGCTGTTTTTT. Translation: CASSLTGTGVTGELFF.

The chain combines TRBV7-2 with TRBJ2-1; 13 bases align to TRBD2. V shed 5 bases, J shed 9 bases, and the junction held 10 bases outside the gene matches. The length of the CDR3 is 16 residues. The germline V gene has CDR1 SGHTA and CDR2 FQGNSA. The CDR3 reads CASSTGTSGAYGEQFF. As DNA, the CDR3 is TGTGCCAGCAGCACGGGGACTAGCGGGGCCTACGGTGAGCAGTTCTTC. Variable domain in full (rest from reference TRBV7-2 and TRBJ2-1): GAGVSQSPSNKVTEKGKDVELRCDPISGHTALYWYRQSLGQGLEFLIYFQGNSAPDKSGLPSDRFSAERTGGSVSTLTIQRTQQEDSAVYLCASSTGTSGAYGEQFFGPGTRLTVL.

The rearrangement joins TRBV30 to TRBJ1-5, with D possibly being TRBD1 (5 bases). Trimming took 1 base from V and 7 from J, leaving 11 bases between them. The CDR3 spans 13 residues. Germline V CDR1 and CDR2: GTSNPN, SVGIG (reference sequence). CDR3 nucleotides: TGTGCCTGGAGTGCCAGGGAAGGGCAGCCCCAGCATTTT. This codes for CAWSAREGQPQHF.

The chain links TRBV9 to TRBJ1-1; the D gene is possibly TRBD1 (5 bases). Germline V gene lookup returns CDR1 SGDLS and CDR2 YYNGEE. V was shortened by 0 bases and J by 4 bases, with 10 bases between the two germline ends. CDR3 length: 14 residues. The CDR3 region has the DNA TGTGCCAGCAGCGTAGCGGGGGGGGGCACTGAAGCTTTCTTT. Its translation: CASSVAGGGTEAFF.

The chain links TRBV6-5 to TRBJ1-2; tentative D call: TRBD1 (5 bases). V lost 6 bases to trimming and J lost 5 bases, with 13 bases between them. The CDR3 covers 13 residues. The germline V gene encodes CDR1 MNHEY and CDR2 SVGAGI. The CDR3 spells CASSRQRRYGYTF. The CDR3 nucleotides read TGTGCCAGCAGCCGACAGAGGAGGTATGGCTACACCTTC.

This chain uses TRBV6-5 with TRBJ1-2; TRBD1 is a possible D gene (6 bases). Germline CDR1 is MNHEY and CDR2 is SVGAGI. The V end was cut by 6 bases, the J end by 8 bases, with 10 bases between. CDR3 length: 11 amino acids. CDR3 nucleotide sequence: TGTGCCAGCAGACGGGACACCGGCTACACCTTC. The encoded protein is CASRRDTGYTF.

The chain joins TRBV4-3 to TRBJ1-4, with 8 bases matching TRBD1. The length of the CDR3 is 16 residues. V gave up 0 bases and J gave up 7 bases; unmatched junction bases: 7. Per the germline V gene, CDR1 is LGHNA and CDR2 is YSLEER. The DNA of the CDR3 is TGCGCCAGCAGCCAAGAAAGGGACAGGAGGATTGAAAAACTGTTTTTT. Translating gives CASSQERDRRIEKLFF.

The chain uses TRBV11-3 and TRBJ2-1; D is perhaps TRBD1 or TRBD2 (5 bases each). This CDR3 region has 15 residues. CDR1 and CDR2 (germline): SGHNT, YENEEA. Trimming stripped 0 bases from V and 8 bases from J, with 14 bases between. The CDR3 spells CASSLDPGRNDEQFF. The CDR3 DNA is TGTGCCAGCAGCTTAGATCCGGGGCGTAACGATGAGCAGTTCTTC.

DNA for the CDR3: TGTGCCATCAGTGACTCTGGAAACACCATATATTTT. It is translated as CAISDSGNTIYF. The chain has TRBV10-3 and TRBJ1-3; the D is unclear. Germline V gene data show CDR1 as ENHRY and CDR2 as SYGVKD. Deletions cut 3 bases from V and 0 bases from J, with 0 bases between. The CDR3 is 12 residues long.

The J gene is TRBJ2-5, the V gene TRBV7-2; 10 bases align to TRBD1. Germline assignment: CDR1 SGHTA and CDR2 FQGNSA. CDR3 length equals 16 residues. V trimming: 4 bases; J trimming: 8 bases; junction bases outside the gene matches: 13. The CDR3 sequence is CASSWAAGQGLGTQYF. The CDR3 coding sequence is TGTGCCAGCAGCTGGGCAGCGGGACAGGGGTTGGGTACCCAGTACTTC.

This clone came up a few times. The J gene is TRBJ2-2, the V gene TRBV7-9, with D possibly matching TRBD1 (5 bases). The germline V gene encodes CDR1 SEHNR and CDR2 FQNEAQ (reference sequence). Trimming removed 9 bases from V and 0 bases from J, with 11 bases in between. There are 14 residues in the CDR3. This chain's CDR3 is CARTTDANTGELFF. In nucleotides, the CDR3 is TGTGCCAGAACGACAGACGCGAACACCGGGGAGCTGTTTTTT.

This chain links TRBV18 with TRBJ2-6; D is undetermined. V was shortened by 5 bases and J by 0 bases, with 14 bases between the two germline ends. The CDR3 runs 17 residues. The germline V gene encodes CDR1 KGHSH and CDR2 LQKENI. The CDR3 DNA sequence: TGTGCCAGCTCATTAGATGGGCAGGCCTCTGGGGCCAACGTCCTGACTTTC. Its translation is CASSLDGQASGANVLTF.

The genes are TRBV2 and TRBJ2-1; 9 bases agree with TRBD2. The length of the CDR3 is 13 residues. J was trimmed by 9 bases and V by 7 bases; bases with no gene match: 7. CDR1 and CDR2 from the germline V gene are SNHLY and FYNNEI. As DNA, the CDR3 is TGTGCCAGCATGGGGACTAGCCTCACTGAGCAGTTCTTC. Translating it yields CASMGTSLTEQFF.

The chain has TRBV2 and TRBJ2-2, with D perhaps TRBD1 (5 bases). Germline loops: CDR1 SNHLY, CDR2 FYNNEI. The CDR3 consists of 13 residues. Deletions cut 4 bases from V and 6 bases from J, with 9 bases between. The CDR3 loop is CASSVQVSGELFF. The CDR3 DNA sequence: TGTGCCAGCAGTGTACAGGTGTCCGGGGAGCTGTTTTTT.

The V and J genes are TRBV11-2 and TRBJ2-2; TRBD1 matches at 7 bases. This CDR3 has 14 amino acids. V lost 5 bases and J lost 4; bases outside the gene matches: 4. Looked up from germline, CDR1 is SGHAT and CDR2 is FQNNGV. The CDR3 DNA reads TGTGCCAGCAGCCTCGGGACAGCCACCGGGGAGCTGTTTTTT. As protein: CASSLGTATGELFF.

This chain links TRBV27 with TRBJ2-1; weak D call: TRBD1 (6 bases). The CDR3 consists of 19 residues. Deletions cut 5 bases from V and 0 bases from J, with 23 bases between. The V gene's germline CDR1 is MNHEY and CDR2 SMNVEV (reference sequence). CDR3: CASSRVPGHLISSYNEQFF. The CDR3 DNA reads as TGTGCCAGCAGTCGCGTACCGGGACACCTTATAAGCTCCTACAATGAGCAGTTCTTC.

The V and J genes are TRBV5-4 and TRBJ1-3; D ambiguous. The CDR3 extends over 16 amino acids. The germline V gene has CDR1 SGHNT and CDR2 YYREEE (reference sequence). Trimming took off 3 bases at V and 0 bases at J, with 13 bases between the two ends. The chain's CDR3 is CASSSPRFLSGNTIYF. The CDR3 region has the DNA TGTGCCAGCAGCTCCCCCCGTTTCCTCTCTGGAAACACCATATATTTT.

CDR3: CASSPGQVSSYEQYF. CDR3 coding DNA: TGTGCCAGTAGTCCCGGACAGGTCAGCTCCTACGAGCAGTACTTC. The chain has TRBV19 and TRBJ2-7; TRBD1 agrees at 7 bases. V shed 5 bases, J shed 0 bases, and the junction held 7 bases outside the gene matches. The CDR3 covers 15 residues. CDR1 and CDR2 (germline): LNHDA, SQIVND (reference sequence).

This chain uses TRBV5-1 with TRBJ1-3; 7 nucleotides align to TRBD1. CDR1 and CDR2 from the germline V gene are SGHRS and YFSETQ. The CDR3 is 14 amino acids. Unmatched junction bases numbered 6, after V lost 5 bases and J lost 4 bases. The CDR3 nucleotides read TGCGCCAGCAGGTACCAGGGACAGGGAAACACCATATATTTT. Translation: CASRYQGQGNTIYF.

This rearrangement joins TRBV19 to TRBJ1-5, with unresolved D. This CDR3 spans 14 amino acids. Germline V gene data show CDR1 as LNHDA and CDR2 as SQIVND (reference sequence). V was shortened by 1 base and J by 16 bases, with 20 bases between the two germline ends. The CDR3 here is CASSIGQLRTLIHF. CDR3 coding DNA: TGTGCCAGTAGTATAGGGCAGTTAAGAACATTAATTCATTTT.

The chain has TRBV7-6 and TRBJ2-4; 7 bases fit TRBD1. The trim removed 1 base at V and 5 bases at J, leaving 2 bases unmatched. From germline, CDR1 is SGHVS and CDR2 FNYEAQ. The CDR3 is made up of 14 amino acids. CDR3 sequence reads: CASSLGGGQNIQYF. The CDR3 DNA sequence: TGTGCCAGCAGCTTAGGAGGGGGCCAAAACATTCAGTACTTC.

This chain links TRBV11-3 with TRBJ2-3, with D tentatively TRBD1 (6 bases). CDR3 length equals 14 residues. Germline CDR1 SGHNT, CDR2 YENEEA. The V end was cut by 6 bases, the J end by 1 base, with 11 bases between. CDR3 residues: CASRRTDRTDTQYF. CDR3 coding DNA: TGTGCCAGCAGGAGGACAGACCGCACAGATACGCAGTATTTT. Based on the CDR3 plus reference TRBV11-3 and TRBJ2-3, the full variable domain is EAGVVQSPRYKIIEKKQPVAFWCNPISGHNTLYWYLQNLGQGPELLIRYENEEAVDDSQLPKDRFSAERLKGVDSTLKIQPAELGDSAVYLCASRRTDRTDTQYFGPGTRLTVL.

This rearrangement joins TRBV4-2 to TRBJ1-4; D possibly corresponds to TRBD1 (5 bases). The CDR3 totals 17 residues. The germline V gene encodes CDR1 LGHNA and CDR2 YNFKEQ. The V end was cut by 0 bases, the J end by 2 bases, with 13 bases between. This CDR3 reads CASSQDAGRLTNEKLFF. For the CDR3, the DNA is TGTGCCAGCAGCCAAGACGCAGGGAGGCTGACTAATGAAAAACTGTTTTTT.

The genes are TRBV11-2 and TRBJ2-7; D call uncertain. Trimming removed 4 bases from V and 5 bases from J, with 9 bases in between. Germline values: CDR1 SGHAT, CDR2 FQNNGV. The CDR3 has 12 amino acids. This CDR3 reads CASSYGQDEQYF. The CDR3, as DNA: TGTGCCAGCAGCTACGGTCAGGACGAGCAGTACTTC.

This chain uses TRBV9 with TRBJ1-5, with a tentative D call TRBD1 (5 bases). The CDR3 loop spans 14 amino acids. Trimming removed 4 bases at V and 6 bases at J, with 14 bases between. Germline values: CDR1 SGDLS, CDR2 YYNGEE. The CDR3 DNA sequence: TGTGCCAGCAGCCCCGGGGGGGAGGGTCAGCCCCAGCATTTT. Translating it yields CASSPGGEGQPQHF.

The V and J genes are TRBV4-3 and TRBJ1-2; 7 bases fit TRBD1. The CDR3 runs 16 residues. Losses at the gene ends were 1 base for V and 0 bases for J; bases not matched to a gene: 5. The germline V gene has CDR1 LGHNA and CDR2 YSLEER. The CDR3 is CASSQALQGANYGYTF. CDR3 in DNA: TGCGCCAGCAGCCAAGCTCTGCAGGGGGCTAACTATGGCTACACCTTC.

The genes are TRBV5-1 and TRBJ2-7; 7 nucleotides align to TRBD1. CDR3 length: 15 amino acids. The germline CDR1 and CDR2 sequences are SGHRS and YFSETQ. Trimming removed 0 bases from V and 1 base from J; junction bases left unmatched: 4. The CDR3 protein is CASSLGQGKSYEQYF. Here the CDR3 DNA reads TGCGCCAGCAGCTTGGGACAGGGAAAGTCCTACGAGCAGTACTTC. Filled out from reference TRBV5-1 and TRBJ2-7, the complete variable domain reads KAGVTQTPRYLIKTRGQQVTLSCSPISGHRSVSWYQQTPGQGLQFLFEYFSETQRNKGNFPGRFSGRQFSNSRSEMNVSTLELGDSALYLCASSLGQGKSYEQYFGPGTRLTVT.

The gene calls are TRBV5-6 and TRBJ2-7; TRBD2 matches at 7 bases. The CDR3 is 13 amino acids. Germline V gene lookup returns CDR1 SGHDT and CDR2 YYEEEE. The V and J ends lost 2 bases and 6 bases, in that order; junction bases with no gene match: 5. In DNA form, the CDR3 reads TGTGCCAGCAGCTTCCCGGGGGGTTCCGAGCAGTACTTC. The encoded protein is CASSFPGGSEQYF.

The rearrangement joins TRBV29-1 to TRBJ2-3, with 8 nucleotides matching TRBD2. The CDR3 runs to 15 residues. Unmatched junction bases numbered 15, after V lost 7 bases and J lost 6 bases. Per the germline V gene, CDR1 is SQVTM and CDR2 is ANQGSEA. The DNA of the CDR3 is TGCAGCGGGTCCAACGATGCGGGGGGCGGGGATACGCAGTATTTT. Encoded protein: CSGSNDAGGGDTQYF.

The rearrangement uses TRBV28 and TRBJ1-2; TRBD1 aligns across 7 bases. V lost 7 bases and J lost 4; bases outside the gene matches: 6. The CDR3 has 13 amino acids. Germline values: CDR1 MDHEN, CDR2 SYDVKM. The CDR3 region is CASTLGTAYGYTF. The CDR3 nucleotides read TGTGCCAGCACCCTCGGGACAGCCTATGGCTACACCTTC.